This T cell receptor (beta chain) was identified during a study of blood T cell repertoires in COVID-19. About the study: In each case, the material was cDNA or gDNA derived from T cells, B-cell-depleted T cells, or PBMCs.

As handled by the study authors: Estimates of nucleated cell counts were drawn from the amplification of reference gene primers. Assay: immunoSEQ multiplex PCR; the TCRdb copy retains only in-frame clones and omits some. Clone size and the V and J calls come from that table; the DNA yielded D and trimming. This sample yields tens of thousands of clones, of which under 90% are seen a single time; roughly 5.1% belongs to the top ten. The CDR3 spans 13 residues. In germline, CDR1 is SNHLY, CDR2 FYNNEI. Germline trimming cut 8 bases from V and 10 bases from J; bases unmatched to any gene: 8. Sample: peripheral blood. The rearrangement links TRBV2 to TRBJ2-7, with TRBD2 matching 13 bases. This receptor was obtained from a man aged 55 to 70 with COVID-19, enrolled during active disease. CDR3 bases: TGTGCCAGCGCGGGACTAGCGGGGCAGGATCAGTACTTC. It is translated as CASAGLAGQDQYF.